Listed below are T cell receptor beta chains from one sample, sequenced in a study of blood T cell repertoires in COVID-19. Clones were sequenced by immunoSEQ multiplex PCR, and TCRdb holds only the in-frame ones, with some missing. The sample lists fewer than 80,000 clones, 78% occurring once. Sequencing input: peripheral blood. The receptors stem from a man in his sixties with COVID-19, enrolled during active disease. Both conserved end residues are part of each CDR3. A D gene is named only where the DNA matches it firmly. Expanded clones are given a class, and other clones once, few, many or no size at all.

j_call v_call cdr3_length d_call clone_size cdr3_aa cdr3_nt
TRBJ1-1 TRBV10-1 13 . . CASSDEALTEAFF TGCGCCAGCAGTGATGAGGCGCTCACTGAAGCTTTCTTT
TRBJ1-1 TRBV12-1 16 . . CASSFGGVGENTEAFF TGTGCCAGCAGCTTTGGGGGGGTAGGGGAGAACACTGAAGCTTTCTTT
TRBJ2-3 TRBV27 16 TRBD1 . CASSPRDRGSGDTQYF TGTGCCAGCAGCCCCAGGGACAGAGGTTCAGGAGATACGCAGTATTTT
TRBJ2-1 TRBV11-2 15 . few CASSPEGDWYNEQFF TGTGCCAGCAGCCCAGAGGGGGATTGGTACAATGAGCAGTTCTTC
TRBJ2-7 TRBV6-5 15 . . CASSRPDSNYYEQYF TGTGCCAGCAGTCGACCTGACAGTAACTACTACGAGCAGTACTTC
TRBJ2-7 TRBV6-5 14 TRBD1 . CASSSGTGGVGQYF TGTGCCAGCAGTTCCGGGACAGGGGGCGTCGGGCAGTACTTC
TRBJ1-2 TRBV5-5 17 TRBD1 . CASSPMYVPGQGLGYTF TGTGCCAGCAGCCCAATGTACGTACCGGGACAGGGTCTTGGCTACACCTTC
TRBJ1-1 TRBV12-3/TRBV12-4 11 . . CASSPSTEAFF TGTGCCAGCAGTCCCTCCACTGAAGCTTTCTTT
TRBJ1-2 TRBV5-6 14 TRBD1 . CASSLDRDGYGYTF TGTGCCAGCAGCCTGGACAGGGATGGCTATGGCTACACCTTC
TRBJ1-2 TRBV5-6 13 . few CASSLTDNYGYTF TGTGCCAGCAGCCTAACCGATAACTATGGCTACACCTTC
TRBJ1-4 TRBV20-1 11 . once CSAISNEKLFF TGCAGTGCTATCTCGAATGAAAAACTGTTTTTT
TRBJ2-5 TRBV27 14 . . CASSYHRAQETQYF TGTGCCAGCAGTTACCACAGAGCCCAGGAGACCCAGTACTTC
TRBJ1-1 TRBV9 15 TRBD1 . CASSPTSRQGTEAFF TGTGCCAGCAGCCCCACCTCCCGACAGGGCACTGAAGCTTTCTTT
TRBJ1-4 TRBV12-5 15 . . CASGRSGSANEKLFF TGTGCTAGTGGTCGTTCAGGGTCAGCTAATGAAAAACTGTTTTTT
TRBJ1-4 TRBV7-9 15 . . CASSLQAATNEKLFF TGTGCCAGCAGCTTACAGGCAGCAACTAATGAAAAACTGTTTTTT
TRBJ1-5 TRBV2 15 . . CASSEATGIHQPQHF TGTGCCAGCAGTGAAGCAACCGGGATTCATCAGCCCCAGCATTTT
TRBJ2-7 TRBV29-1 13 TRBD2 . CSVEASGTYEQYF TGCAGCGTTGAAGCTAGCGGAACCTACGAGCAGTACTTC
TRBJ2-1 TRBV7-9 15 TRBD2 . CASSYLAGAYNEQFF TGTGCCAGCAGCTATCTAGCGGGAGCTTATAATGAGCAGTTCTTC
TRBJ2-7 TRBV9 14 TRBD1 once CASSVGQGNYEQYF TGTGCCAGCAGCGTTGGACAGGGAAACTACGAGCAGTACTTC
TRBJ2-5 TRBV27 16 TRBD2 . CASSLFASGGQETQYF TGTGCCAGCAGTTTATTCGCTAGCGGGGGGCAAGAGACCCAGTACTTC
TRBJ1-2 TRBV6-1 16 . once CASSEALLPANYGYTF TGTGCCAGCAGTGAAGCGCTTCTGCCAGCGAACTATGGCTACACCTTC
TRBJ2-7 TRBV6-5 16 . . CASSYSADRRSYEQYF TGTGCCAGCAGTTACTCTGCCGACAGGAGATCCTACGAGCAGTACTTC
TRBJ2-1 TRBV9 15 TRBD2 . CASSVASGSFNEQFF TGTGCCAGCAGCGTAGCTAGCGGGAGTTTCAATGAGCAGTTCTTC
TRBJ2-5 TRBV2 12 TRBD2 . CASRGLTETQYF TGTGCCAGCCGGGGACTAACGGAGACCCAGTACTTC
TRBJ2-5 TRBV28 13 TRBD1 . CAILDRGGETQYF TGTGCCATCCTGGACAGGGGCGGGGAGACCCAGTACTTC
TRBJ2-2 TRBV2 13 . . CASGGRYPGELFF TGTGCCAGCGGAGGGAGATACCCCGGGGAGCTGTTTTTT
TRBJ2-5 TRBV5-1 15 TRBD1 . CASSLDGTGGETQYF TGCGCCAGCAGCTTGGACGGGACAGGGGGGGAGACCCAGTACTTC
TRBJ1-6 TRBV10-2 14 . . CASSESGGDSPLHF TGCGCCAGCAGTGAGTCGGGAGGCGATTCACCCCTCCACTTT
TRBJ2-7 TRBV30 12 . . CAWTVSSYEQYF TGTGCCTGGACAGTAAGCTCCTACGAGCAGTACTTC
TRBJ2-1 TRBV2 13 TRBD2 once CASSLAGFNEQFF TGTGCCAGCAGTCTAGCGGGGTTTAATGAGCAGTTCTTC